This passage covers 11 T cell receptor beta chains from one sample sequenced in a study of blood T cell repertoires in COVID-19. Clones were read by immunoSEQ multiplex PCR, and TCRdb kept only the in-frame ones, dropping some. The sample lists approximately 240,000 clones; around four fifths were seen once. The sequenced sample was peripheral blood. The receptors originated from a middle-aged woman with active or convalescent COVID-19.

In nucleotides, the CDR3 is TGTGCCTGTTCTTCTAGCGGGGGGAGCACAGATACGCAGTATTTT. This codes for CACSSSGGSTDTQYF. The V and J genes are TRBV30 and TRBJ2-3; TRBD2 agrees at 11 bases. CDR1 is GTSNPN and CDR2 is SVGIG in the germline V gene (reference sequence). Trimming took 6 bases from V and 0 from J; bases not matched to a gene: 5. CDR3 size: 15 residues.

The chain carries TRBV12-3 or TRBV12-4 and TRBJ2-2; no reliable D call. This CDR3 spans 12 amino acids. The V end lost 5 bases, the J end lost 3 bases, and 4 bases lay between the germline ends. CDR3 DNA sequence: TGTGCCAGCAGTCGGGACACCGGGGAGCTGTTTTTT. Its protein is CASSRDTGELFF.

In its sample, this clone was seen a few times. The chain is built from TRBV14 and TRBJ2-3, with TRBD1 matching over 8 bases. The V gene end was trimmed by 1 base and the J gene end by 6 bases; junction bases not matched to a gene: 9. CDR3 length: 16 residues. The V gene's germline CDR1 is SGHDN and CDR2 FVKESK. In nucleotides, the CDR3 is TGTGCCAGCAGCCAAGGGACAGGGTTCAGTTTTGATACGCAGTATTTT. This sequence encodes CASSQGTGFSFDTQYF.

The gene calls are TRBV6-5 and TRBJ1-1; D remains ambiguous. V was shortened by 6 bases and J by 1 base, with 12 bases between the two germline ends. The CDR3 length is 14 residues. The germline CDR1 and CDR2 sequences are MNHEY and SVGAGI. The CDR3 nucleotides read TGTGCCAGCAGGGGGAGTGCCCAGAACACTGAAGCTTTCTTT. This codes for CASRGSAQNTEAFF.

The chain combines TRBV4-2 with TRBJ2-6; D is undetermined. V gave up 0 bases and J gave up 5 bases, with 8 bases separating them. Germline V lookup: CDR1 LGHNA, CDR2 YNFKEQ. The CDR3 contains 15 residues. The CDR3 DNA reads TGTGCCAGCAGCCAAGACCCTCTTAGGGCCAACGTCCTGACTTTC. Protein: CASSQDPLRANVLTF.

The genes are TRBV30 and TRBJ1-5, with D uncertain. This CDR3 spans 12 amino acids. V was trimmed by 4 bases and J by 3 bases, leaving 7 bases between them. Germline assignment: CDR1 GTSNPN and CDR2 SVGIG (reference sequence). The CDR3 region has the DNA TGTGCCTGGAACAGAAACAATCAGCCCCAGCATTTT. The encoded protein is CAWNRNNQPQHF.

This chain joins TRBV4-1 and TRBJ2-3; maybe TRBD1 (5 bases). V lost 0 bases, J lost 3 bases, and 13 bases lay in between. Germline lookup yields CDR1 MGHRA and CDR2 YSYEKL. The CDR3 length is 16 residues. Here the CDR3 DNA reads TGCGCCAGCAGCCAAGAGTGGTCGGACAAGACAGATACGCAGTATTTT. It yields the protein CASSQEWSDKTDTQYF.

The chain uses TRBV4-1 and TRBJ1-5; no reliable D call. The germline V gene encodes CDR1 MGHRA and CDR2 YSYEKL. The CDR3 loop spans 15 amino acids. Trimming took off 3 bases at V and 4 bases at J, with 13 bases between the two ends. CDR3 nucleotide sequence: TGCGCCAGCAGCCAGGAGCCGGGAATGAATCAGCCCCAGCATTTT. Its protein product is CASSQEPGMNQPQHF.

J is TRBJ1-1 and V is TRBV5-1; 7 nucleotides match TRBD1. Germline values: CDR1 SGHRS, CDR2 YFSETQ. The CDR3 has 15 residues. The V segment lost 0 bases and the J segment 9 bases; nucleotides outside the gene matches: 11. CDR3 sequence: CASSLGGGGGEKAFF. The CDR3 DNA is TGCGCCAGCAGCTTGGGCGGAGGAGGGGGCGAGAAAGCTTTCTTT. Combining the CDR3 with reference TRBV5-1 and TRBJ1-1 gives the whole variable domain KAGVTQTPRYLIKTRGQQVTLSCSPISGHRSVSWYQQTPGQGLQFLFEYFSETQRNKGNFPGRFSGRQFSNSRSEMNVSTLELGDSALYLCASSLGGGGGEKAFFGQGTRLTVV.

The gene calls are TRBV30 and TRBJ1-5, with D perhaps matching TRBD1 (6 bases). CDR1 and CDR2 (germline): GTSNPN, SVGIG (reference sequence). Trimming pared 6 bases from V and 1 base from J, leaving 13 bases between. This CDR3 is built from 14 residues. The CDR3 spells CACSRQASNQPQHF. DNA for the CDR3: TGTGCCTGTTCACGACAGGCGAGCAATCAGCCCCAGCATTTT.

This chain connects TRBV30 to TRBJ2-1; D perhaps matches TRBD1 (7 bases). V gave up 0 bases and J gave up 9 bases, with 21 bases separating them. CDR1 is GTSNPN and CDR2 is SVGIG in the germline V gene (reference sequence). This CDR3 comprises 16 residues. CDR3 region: CAWSVLRGGGKAEQFF. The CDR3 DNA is TGTGCCTGGAGTGTCCTCCGCGGAGGGGGCAAGGCTGAGCAGTTCTTC.